The T cell receptor beta chain described here comes from a study of chemoradiotherapy in HPV16-positive cancers. The wider study: Candidate HPV-specific clones and shared TCR motifs came from two HPV16-positive patients. The study's findings and limits: Candidate HPV-specific clones and E7-related TCR motifs grew in tumor during treatment. In HPV16-positive patients, HPV-responsive T-cell expansion tracked better recurrence-free survival. HPV-specific T cells were functionally defined from only a couple of HPV16-positive patients.

Method: immunoSEQ multiplex PCR; TCRdb's copy keeps in-frame clones and lacks some. The sample includes 29,000 or so clones, 93% of them seen just once. CDR1 is DFQATT, CDR2 SNEGSKA, per germline (reference sequence). CDR3 length equals 11 residues. V lost 6 bases to trimming and J lost 2 bases, with 7 bases between them. Worth noting for this clone: Antigen specificity is unknown.

This TCR was recovered from a human donor with HPV-associated anogenital cancer. J is TRBJ1-2 and V is TRBV20-1; D uncertain. The source material was blood, sampled from a patient who underwent chemoradiotherapy. The DNA of the CDR3 is TGCAGTGCATACTTAAACTATGGCTACACCTTC. This gives the protein CSAYLNYGYTF.